The source of this T cell receptor (beta chain) is a study of blood T cell repertoires in COVID-19. Study context: Acute-phase and convalescent COVID-19 samples originated in the United States, Italy and Spain. T cells, B-cell-depleted T cells, or PBMCs provided the cDNA or gDNA that served as material.

Trimming left V 1 base short and J 1 base short, with 13 bases between. In germline, CDR1 is SGHTA, CDR2 FQGNSA. This CDR3 has 16 amino acids. Methods used by the authors: Reference gene primer amplification yielded estimated nucleated cell counts. Clones were sequenced by immunoSEQ multiplex PCR, and TCRdb holds only the in-frame ones, with some missing. V, J and clone size are taken as reported in that table, and D and trimming were inferred from the DNA itself. The data show under 300,000 clones, 88% seen once. The source of this sequence is a woman in her twenties or thirties with acute or convalescent COVID-19. The chain is built from TRBV7-2 and TRBJ1-1, with no clear D. Sequences were obtained from peripheral blood. In nucleotides, the CDR3 is TGTGCCAGCAGCTTAGTTGGTTTGCGACAGAACACTGAAGCTTTCTTT. It specifies CASSLVGLRQNTEAFF. Full variable domain (rest looked up from reference TRBV7-2 and TRBJ1-1): GAGVSQSPSNKVTEKGKDVELRCDPISGHTALYWYRQSLGQGLEFLIYFQGNSAPDKSGLPSDRFSAERTGGSVSTLTIQRTQQEDSAVYLCASSLVGLRQNTEAFFGQGTRLTVV.